The 9 T cell receptor beta chains in this list originate from one sample, sequenced in a study of T cells in localized non-small cell lung cancer. Here immunoSEQ multiplex PCR was the method, and the copy in TCRdb shows in-frame clones only, minus some. This sample has some 19,000 clones; over 80% occur once, and the top ten carry less than 4.5%. The sample was peripheral blood, taken before any cancer treatment. Receptor source: a male donor at least 60 years old with stage I squamous cell lung carcinoma.

This clone was seen only once. The genes are TRBV7-3 and TRBJ2-1; no definite D call. Trimming cost V 3 bases and J 4 bases, with 19 bases left between them. Germline-derived CDR1 and CDR2 are SGHTA and FQGTGA. This CDR3 is 17 amino acids long. CDR3: CASSFSIRGLGYNEQFF. The DNA for the CDR3 is TGTGCCAGCAGCTTCAGTATTAGAGGTTTAGGGTACAATGAGCAGTTCTTC.

CDR3 DNA: TGTGCCAGCAGCTTTTCGACTAGCGGCCCCTACGAGCAGTACTTC. Protein sequence: CASSFSTSGPYEQYF. J is TRBJ2-7 and V is TRBV7-2, with TRBD2 identical over 9 bases. Germline lookup yields CDR1 SGHTA and CDR2 FQGNSA. This CDR3 is built from 15 residues. J lost 2 bases, V lost 3 bases, and 5 bases had no gene match.

The gene calls are TRBV19 and TRBJ1-2, with D perhaps matching TRBD1 (5 bases). This CDR3 is built from 13 residues. Trimming took off 7 bases at V and 10 bases at J, with 19 bases between the two ends. Germline V gene lookup returns CDR1 LNHDA and CDR2 SQIVND (reference sequence). The DNA of the CDR3 is TGTGCCAGTACCCTACAGGCTGATCTCGACTACACCTTC. Amino acids: CASTLQADLDYTF.

This rearrangement joins TRBV6-5 to TRBJ1-6; 7 bases map to TRBD1. Trimming at V came to 5 bases and at J to 8 bases, leaving 6 bases not matched to a gene. From germline, CDR1 is MNHEY and CDR2 SVGAGI. The CDR3 loop spans 14 amino acids. The DNA for the CDR3 is TGTGCCAGCAGTAGATCCACAGGGGATTCACCCCTCCACTTT. Translating gives CASSRSTGDSPLHF.

The V and J genes are TRBV28 and TRBJ2-3; D is possibly TRBD2 (6 bases). CDR1 is MDHEN and CDR2 is SYDVKM in the germline V gene. The CDR3 consists of 17 residues. Trimming took 0 bases from V and 6 from J, leaving 19 bases between them. The DNA of the CDR3 is TGTGCCAGCAGTTTATGGGTGGGGGGAGTAGTTGGTGATACGCAGTATTTT. This codes for CASSLWVGGVVGDTQYF.

This clone has only one observation. The rearrangement uses TRBV30 and TRBJ1-1; TRBD1 agrees at 7 bases. Losses at the gene ends were 2 bases for V and 4 bases for J; bases not matched to a gene: 4. The V gene's germline CDR1 is GTSNPN and CDR2 SVGIG (reference sequence). The CDR3 extends over 13 amino acids. The CDR3 DNA is TGTGCCTGGAGTCTCGCAGGGGGCACTGAAGCTTTCTTT. Its protein product is CAWSLAGGTEAFF.

Of note for this clone: The germline gene is not matched at one end of the junction; a read error may be the cause. This same CDR3 is encoded by further DNA sequences in the sample. The chain has TRBV6-5 and TRBJ2-7; 7 bases agree with TRBD2. The V gene's germline CDR1 is MNHEY and CDR2 SVGAGI. The CDR3 totals 14 residues. This chain's CDR3 is CASRKSGTTYEQYF. The CDR3 DNA sequence: TGCGCCAGCAGGAAGAGCGGGACTACCTACGAGCAGTACTTC.

Worth noting for this clone: One end of the junction varies from germline; a read error may be responsible. The chain uses TRBV2 and TRBJ2-3, with no clear D. The CDR3 sequence is 14 residues long. The germline V gene has CDR1 SNHLY and CDR2 FYNNEI. CDR3 sequence reads: CASSDLFSTDTQYF. The CDR3 DNA reads TGTGCCAGCAGTGATTTGTTTAGCACCGATACGCAGTATTTT.

This chain links TRBV28 with TRBJ2-3; 15 bases match TRBD2. Unmatched junction bases numbered 8, after V lost 6 bases and J lost 1 base. This CDR3 is 18 amino acids long. Germline CDR1 reads MDHEN; CDR2 reads SYDVKM. The CDR3 region has the DNA TGTGCCAGCAGCCCAGGACTAGCGGGAGGGGGAGGCACAGATACGCAGTATTTT. As protein: CASSPGLAGGGGTDTQYF. Full variable domain (rest looked up from reference TRBV28 and TRBJ2-3): DVKVTQSSRYLVKRTGEKVFLECVQDMDHENMFWYRQDPGLGLRLIYFSYDVKMKEKGDIPEGYSVSREKKERFSLILESASTNQTSMYLCASSPGLAGGGGTDTQYFGPGTRLTVL.